This is a list of T cell receptor beta chains from one sample in a study of vaccination and CD4 T cells after COVID-19. For these TCRs, the target antigens are not known. One entry per CDR3 protein results from TCRdb running MiXCR on the PCR reads. The table lists some 10,000 distinct CDR3 sequences, roughly two thirds of them singletons. Here the sequenced sample was CD4+ T cells from blood, cultured in vitro, taken before SARS-CoV-2 vaccination. The origin of the receptors is a human donor who had recovered from COVID-19. The CDR3 runs from the conserved cysteine through the conserved F or W. Fields, in order: V gene, clone size, J gene, D gene, CDR3 DNA, CDR3 protein. D genes are given only for firm matches. The size entry is marked missing in some rows and otherwise reads once, few, many or a size class.

v_call: TRBV7-2; clone_size: -; j_call: TRBJ1-2; d_call: -; cdr3_nt: TGTGCCAGCAGCGTGGACAGCTATGGCTACACCTTC; cdr3_aa: CASSVDSYGYTF
v_call: TRBV10-3; clone_size: few; j_call: TRBJ2-1; d_call: TRBD2; cdr3_nt: TGTGCCATCAGTCAACTAGCGGGAGAAATCTCCTACAATGAGCAGTTCTTC; cdr3_aa: CAISQLAGEISYNEQFF
v_call: TRBV5-1; clone_size: -; j_call: TRBJ2-1; d_call: TRBD1; cdr3_nt: TGCGCCAGCGGTACAACAGGGGAGTCCCTCAATGAGCAGTTCTTC; cdr3_aa: CASGTTGESLNEQFF
v_call: TRBV20-1; clone_size: -; j_call: TRBJ1-5; d_call: -; cdr3_nt: TGCAGTGCACCTAGAGGGCCGGGGCAGCCCCAGCATTTT; cdr3_aa: CSAPRGPGQPQHF
v_call: TRBV20-1; clone_size: -; j_call: TRBJ1-1; d_call: -; cdr3_nt: TGCAGTGCTTTACAGGGATCGAATACTGAAGCTTTCTTT; cdr3_aa: CSALQGSNTEAFF
v_call: TRBV7-2; clone_size: -; j_call: TRBJ1-3; d_call: TRBD1; cdr3_nt: TGTGCCAGCAGCCCTCGGGACAGCGCCTGGTCTGGAAACACCATATATTTT; cdr3_aa: CASSPRDSAWSGNTIYF
v_call: TRBV2; clone_size: -; j_call: TRBJ1-2; d_call: -; cdr3_nt: TGTGCCAGCACGGGGGTCTATGGCTACACCTTC; cdr3_aa: CASTGVYGYTF
v_call: TRBV5-4; clone_size: -; j_call: TRBJ1-2; d_call: -; cdr3_nt: TGTGCCTGCGGAGGGGGGAGGGCCCATAACTATGGCTACACCTTC; cdr3_aa: CACGGGRAHNYGYTF
v_call: TRBV2; clone_size: -; j_call: TRBJ2-5; d_call: TRBD2; cdr3_nt: TGTGCCAGCAGTGAACTAGCGGGAGGGCCGGGGACCCAGTACTTC; cdr3_aa: CASSELAGGPGTQYF
v_call: TRBV7-3; clone_size: -; j_call: TRBJ2-2; d_call: -; cdr3_nt: TGTGCCAGCAGCTTATTGCCTCCCCAGAACACCGGGGAGCTGTTTTTT; cdr3_aa: CASSLLPPQNTGELFF
v_call: TRBV20-1; clone_size: -; j_call: TRBJ2-5; d_call: -; cdr3_nt: TGCAGTGCCGAACACACACAAGAGACCCAGTACTTC; cdr3_aa: CSAEHTQETQYF
v_call: TRBV27; clone_size: -; j_call: TRBJ2-1; d_call: -; cdr3_nt: TGTGCCAGCAGTTTATCCCCAGACAGAAGGGAGCAGTTCTTC; cdr3_aa: CASSLSPDRREQFF
v_call: TRBV7-3; clone_size: -; j_call: TRBJ2-4; d_call: TRBD1; cdr3_nt: TGTGCCAGCAGCTTATACGGGACAGGGGGCTCCGAGGCCAAAAACATTCAGTACTTC; cdr3_aa: CASSLYGTGGSEAKNIQYF
v_call: TRBV2; clone_size: -; j_call: TRBJ2-3; d_call: -; cdr3_nt: TGTGCCAGCAGTGAAGGAGGTCGGGGAGCAGATACGCAGTATTTT; cdr3_aa: CASSEGGRGADTQYF